Sequencing of this T cell receptor beta chain was carried out in a study of blood T cell repertoires in COVID-19. Study overall: Collection of acute and convalescent COVID-19 samples took place in the United States, Italy and Spain. Sample material is recorded as cDNA or gDNA derived from T cells, B-cell-depleted T cells, or PBMCs.

Methods used by the authors: Cell counts per sample came from amplifying reference gene primers. Here immunoSEQ multiplex PCR was the method, and the copy in TCRdb shows in-frame clones only, minus some. The DNA gave D and trimming, while V, J and clone size come from that table. Here the sample spans 85,000 to 110,000 clones, roughly 87% being singletons. V was clipped by 10 bases and J by 3 bases; unmatched bases: 12. This CDR3 contains 15 residues. CDR1 and CDR2 (germline): MNHEY, SVGAGI. This clone was recorded once. The sequence was collected from a man in his fifties in a cohort sampled during active COVID-19. Sample: peripheral blood. The chain is built from TRBV6-5 and TRBJ1-3; 7 nucleotides line up with TRBD1. CDR3 region: CAISTGSIGGNTIYF. CDR3 nucleotides: TGTGCCATCTCGACAGGGTCTATAGGTGGAAACACCATATATTTT.